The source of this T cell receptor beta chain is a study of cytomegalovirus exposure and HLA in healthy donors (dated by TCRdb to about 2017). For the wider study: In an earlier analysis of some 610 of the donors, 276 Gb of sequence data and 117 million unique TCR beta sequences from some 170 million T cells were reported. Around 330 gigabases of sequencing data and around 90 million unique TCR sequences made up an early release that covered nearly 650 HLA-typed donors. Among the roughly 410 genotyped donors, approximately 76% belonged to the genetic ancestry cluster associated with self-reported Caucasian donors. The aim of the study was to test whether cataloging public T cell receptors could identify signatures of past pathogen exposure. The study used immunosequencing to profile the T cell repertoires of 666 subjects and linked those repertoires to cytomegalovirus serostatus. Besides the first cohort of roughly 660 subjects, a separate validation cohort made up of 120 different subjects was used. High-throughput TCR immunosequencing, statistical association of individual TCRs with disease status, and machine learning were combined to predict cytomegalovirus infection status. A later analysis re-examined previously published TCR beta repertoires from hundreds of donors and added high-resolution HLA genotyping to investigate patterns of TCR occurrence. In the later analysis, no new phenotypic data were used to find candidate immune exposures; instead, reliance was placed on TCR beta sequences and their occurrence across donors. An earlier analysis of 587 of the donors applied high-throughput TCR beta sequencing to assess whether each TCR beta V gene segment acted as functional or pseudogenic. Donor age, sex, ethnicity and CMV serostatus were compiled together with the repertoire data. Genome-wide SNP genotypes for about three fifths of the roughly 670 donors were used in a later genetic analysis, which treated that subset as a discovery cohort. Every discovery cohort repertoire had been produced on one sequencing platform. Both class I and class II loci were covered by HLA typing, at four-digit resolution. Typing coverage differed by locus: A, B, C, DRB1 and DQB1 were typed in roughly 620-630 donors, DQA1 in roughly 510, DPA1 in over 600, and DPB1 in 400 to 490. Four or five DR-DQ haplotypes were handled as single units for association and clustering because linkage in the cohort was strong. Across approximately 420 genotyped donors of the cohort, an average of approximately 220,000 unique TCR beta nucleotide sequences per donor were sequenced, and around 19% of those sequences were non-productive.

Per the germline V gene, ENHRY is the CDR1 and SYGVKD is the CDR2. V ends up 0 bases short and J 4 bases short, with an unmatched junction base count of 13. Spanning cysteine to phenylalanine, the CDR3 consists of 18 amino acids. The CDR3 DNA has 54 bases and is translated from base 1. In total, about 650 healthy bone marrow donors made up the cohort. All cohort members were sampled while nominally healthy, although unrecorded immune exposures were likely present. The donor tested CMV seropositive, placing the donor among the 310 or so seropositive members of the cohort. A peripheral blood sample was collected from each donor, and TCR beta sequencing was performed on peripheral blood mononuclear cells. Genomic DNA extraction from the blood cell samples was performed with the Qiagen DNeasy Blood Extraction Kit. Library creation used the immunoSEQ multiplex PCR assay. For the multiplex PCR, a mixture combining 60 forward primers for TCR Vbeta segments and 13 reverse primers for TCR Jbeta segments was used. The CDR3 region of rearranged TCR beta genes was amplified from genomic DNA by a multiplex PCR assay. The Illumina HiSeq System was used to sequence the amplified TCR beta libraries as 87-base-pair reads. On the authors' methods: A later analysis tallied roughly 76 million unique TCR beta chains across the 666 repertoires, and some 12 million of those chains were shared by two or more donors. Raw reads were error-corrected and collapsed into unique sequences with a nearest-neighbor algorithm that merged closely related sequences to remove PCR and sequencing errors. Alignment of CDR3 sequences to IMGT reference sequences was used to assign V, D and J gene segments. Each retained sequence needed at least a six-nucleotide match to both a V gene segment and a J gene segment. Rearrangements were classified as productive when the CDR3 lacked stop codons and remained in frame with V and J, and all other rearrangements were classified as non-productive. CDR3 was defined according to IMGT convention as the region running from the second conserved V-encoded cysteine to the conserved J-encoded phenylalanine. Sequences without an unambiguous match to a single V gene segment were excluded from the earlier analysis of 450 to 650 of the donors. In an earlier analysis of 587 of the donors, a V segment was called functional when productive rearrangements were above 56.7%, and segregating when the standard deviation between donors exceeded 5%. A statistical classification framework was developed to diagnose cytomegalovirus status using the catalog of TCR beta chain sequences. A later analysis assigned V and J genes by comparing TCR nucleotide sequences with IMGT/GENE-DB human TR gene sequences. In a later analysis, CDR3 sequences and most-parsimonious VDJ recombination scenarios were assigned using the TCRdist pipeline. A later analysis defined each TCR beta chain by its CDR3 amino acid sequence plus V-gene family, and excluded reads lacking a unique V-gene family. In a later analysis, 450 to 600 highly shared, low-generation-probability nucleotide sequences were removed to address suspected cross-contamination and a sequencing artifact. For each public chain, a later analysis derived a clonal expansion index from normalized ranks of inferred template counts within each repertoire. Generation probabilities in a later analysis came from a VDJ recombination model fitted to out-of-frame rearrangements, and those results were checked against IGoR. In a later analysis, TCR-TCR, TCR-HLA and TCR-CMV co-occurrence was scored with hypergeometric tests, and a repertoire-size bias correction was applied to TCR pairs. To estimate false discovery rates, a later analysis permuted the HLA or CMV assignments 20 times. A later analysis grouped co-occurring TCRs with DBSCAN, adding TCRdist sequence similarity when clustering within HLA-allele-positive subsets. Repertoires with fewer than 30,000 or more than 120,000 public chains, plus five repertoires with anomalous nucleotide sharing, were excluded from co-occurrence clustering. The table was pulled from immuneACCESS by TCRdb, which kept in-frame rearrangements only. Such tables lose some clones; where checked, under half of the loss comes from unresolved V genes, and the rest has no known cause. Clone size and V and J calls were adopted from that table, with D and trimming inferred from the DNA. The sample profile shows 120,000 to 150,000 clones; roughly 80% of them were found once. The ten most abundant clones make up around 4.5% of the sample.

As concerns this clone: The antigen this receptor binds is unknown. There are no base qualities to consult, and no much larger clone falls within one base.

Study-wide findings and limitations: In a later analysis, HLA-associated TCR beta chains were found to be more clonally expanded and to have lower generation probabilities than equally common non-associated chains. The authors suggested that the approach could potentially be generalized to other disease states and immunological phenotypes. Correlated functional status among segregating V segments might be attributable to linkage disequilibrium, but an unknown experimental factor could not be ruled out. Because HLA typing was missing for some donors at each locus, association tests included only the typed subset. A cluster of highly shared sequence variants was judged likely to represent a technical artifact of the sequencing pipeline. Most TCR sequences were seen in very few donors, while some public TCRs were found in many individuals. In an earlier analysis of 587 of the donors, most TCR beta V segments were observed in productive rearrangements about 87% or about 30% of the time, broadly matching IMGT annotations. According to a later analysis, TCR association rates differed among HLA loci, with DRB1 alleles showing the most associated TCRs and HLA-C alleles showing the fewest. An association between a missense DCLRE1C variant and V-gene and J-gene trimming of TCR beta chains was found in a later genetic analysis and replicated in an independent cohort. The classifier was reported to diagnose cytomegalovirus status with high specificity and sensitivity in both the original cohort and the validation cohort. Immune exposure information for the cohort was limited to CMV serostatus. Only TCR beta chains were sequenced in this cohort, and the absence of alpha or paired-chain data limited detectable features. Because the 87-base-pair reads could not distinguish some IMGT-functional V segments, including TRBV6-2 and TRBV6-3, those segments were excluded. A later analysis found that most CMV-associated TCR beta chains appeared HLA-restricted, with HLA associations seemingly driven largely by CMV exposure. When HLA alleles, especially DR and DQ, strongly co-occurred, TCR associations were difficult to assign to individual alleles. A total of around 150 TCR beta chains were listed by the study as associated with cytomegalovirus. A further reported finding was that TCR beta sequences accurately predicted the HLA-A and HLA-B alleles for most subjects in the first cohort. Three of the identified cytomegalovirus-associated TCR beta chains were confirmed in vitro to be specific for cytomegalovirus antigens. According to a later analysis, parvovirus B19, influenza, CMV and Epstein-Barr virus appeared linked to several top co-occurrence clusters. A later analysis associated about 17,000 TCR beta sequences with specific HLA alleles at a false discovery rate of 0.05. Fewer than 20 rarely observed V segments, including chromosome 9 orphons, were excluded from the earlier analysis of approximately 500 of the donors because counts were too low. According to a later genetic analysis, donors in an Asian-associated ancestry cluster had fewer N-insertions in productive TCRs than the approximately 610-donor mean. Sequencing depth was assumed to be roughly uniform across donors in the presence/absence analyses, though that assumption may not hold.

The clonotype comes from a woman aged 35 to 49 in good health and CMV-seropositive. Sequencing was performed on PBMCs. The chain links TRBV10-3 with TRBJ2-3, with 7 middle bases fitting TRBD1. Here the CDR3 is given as CAISESSLTGAWADTQYF. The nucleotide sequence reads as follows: TGTGCCATCAGTGAGTCGAGCTTAACAGGGGCTTGGGCAGATACGCAGTATTTT.